Listed below are T cell receptor beta chains from one sample, sequenced in a study of T cell responses to AZD1222 COVID-19 vaccine. Sequencing used immunoSEQ multiplex PCR; TCRdb keeps in-frame clones, though not all of them. The sample holds 85,000 or so clones; about 87% are singletons and the top ten take around 6%. Material: peripheral blood, obtained on day 0 of AZD1222 vaccination. These receptors all stem from an adult in good health. Each CDR3 is given with its conserved first and last residue. A D gene is named only where the DNA matches it firmly. Size values are once, few and many counts, or a class for expanded clones, and some rows have none.

V gene	J gene	clone size	D gene	CDR3 DNA	CDR3 protein
TRBV3-1/TRBV3-2	TRBJ1-6	-	-	TGTGCCAGCAGCCTTCAAGGAGGATCACCCCTCCACTTT	CASSLQGGSPLHF
TRBV10-1	TRBJ2-3	-	-	TGCGCCAGCGGTATTCGGGACTCATCTTCCGGCACAGATACGCAGTATTTT	CASGIRDSSSGTDTQYF
TRBV11-2	TRBJ1-2	-	-	TGTGCCAGCAGGGGCCGGGGGCGGTATGGCTACACCTTC	CASRGRGRYGYTF
TRBV20-1	TRBJ2-7	-	TRBD1	TGCAGTGCTAGTTACCGGCGGGACAGGGCAACCTACGAGCAGTACTTC	CSASYRRDRATYEQYF
TRBV23-1	TRBJ1-5	-	-	TGCGCCAGCAGTCCTTGGACAGATACGGGCCGGGGTCAGCCCCAGCATTTT	CASSPWTDTGRGQPQHF
TRBV5-5	TRBJ1-4	-	-	TGTGCCAGCAGCCCAGACCCGTCGGGGCGTGAAAAACTGTTTTTT	CASSPDPSGREKLFF
TRBV3-1/TRBV3-2	TRBJ2-3	-	-	TGTGCCAGCAGCCAAGTCGGCGTGCAAGATACGCAGTATTTT	CASSQVGVQDTQYF
TRBV7-9	TRBJ1-4	-	-	TGTGCCAGCAGCGGAGTGGGTGAAAAACTGTTTTTT	CASSGVGEKLFF
TRBV7-9	TRBJ2-2	-	-	TGTGCCAGCAGCTCACAGGGAGGGGAGCTGTTTTTT	CASSSQGGELFF
TRBV10-2	TRBJ2-3	-	-	TGCGCCAGCAGTGAGCGGCACACCGATACGCAGTATTTT	CASSERHTDTQYF
TRBV11-3	TRBJ1-2	-	-	TGTGCCAGCAGCTTAGACCGAGGACAGTTCTATCCATTCAACTATGGCTACACCTTC	CASSLDRGQFYPFNYGYTF
TRBV3-1/TRBV3-2	TRBJ2-1	-	-	TGTGCCAGCAGCCGCTCGCGGGATGAGCAGTTCTTC	CASSRSRDEQFF
TRBV2	TRBJ2-3	-	TRBD1	TGTGCCAGCTCCCGGGACAGAACCCCAGCAGATACGCAGTATTTT	CASSRDRTPADTQYF
TRBV5-5	TRBJ1-2	-	-	TGTGCCAGCAGCTTGGTTCTGGACGGCTACACCTTC	CASSLVLDGYTF
TRBV2	TRBJ1-1	-	TRBD1	TGTGCCAGCAGTAGGACAGGGATGAACACTGAAGCTTTCTTT	CASSRTGMNTEAFF
TRBV28	TRBJ1-3	-	TRBD1	TGTGCCAGCAGTTCGGACAGGGCTGGAAACACCATATATTTT	CASSSDRAGNTIYF
TRBV5-1	TRBJ1-1	-	-	TGCGCCAGCAGCTTGGCGGGCCTCGGAACCACTGAAGCTTTCTTT	CASSLAGLGTTEAFF
TRBV11-3	TRBJ2-1	-	TRBD2	TGTGCCAGCAGTCCACCGGGACTAGCAATAGTCAATGAGCAGTTCTTC	CASSPPGLAIVNEQFF
TRBV5-1	TRBJ1-1	few	-	TGCGCCAGCAGCCCCGGCGGAGGGGGCACTGAAGCTTTCTTT	CASSPGGGGTEAFF
TRBV9	TRBJ1-6	few	-	TGTGCCAGCAGCGTAGGGGCGGGCCCACCCCTCCACTTT	CASSVGAGPPLHF
TRBV15	TRBJ2-3	-	TRBD2	TGTGCCACCAGCAGAGATTCGGGGGGGCCGGATACGCAGTATTTT	CATSRDSGGPDTQYF
TRBV2	TRBJ1-2	-	-	TGTGCCAGCAGTGAAGCGCCTTCTCAGGATGGCTACACCTTC	CASSEAPSQDGYTF
TRBV2	TRBJ1-5	-	TRBD1	TGTGCCAGCAGGGGCAGGGGGCTACAGCCCCAGCATTTT	CASRGRGLQPQHF
TRBV6-2/TRBV6-3	TRBJ1-2	-	-	TGTGCCAGCAGCCTGATCGCCCTCGGGACAAACTATGGCTACACCTTC	CASSLIALGTNYGYTF
TRBV11-3	TRBJ1-2	-	-	TGTGCCAGCAGCTTAGAAGGTGGAGTCAGCTTC	CASSLEGGVSF
TRBV29-1	TRBJ2-1	-	-	TGCAGCGTTCCAGGCCAGACGTACAATGAGCAGTTCTTC	CSVPGQTYNEQFF
TRBV27	TRBJ1-2	-	-	TGTGCCAGCAGTTCCGCAGCAAAAGGGGGTGGCTACACCTTC	CASSSAAKGGGYTF
TRBV20-1	TRBJ2-1	-	TRBD2	TGCAGTGCCCAAAAGGGACTAGAGCAGTTCTTC	CSAQKGLEQFF
TRBV27	TRBJ2-7	-	-	TGTGCCAGCAGTGGTCAGGGTGGTAGCGAGCAGTACTTC	CASSGQGGSEQYF
TRBV28	TRBJ2-1	-	TRBD2	TGTGCCAGCAGCCGGGGGGGATTAATAGGGCAGTTCTTC	CASSRGGLIGQFF
TRBV7-8	TRBJ1-4	-	-	TGTGCCAGCAGCTTAGGAAGGGTAGTAAATGAAAAACTGTTTTTT	CASSLGRVVNEKLFF
TRBV27	TRBJ2-7	-	-	TGTGCCAGCAGTTTCAGATCCACCTACGAGCAGTACTTC	CASSFRSTYEQYF
TRBV21-1	TRBJ1-3	-	-	TGTGCCAGCAGCGCCTGCTGCGGACAGTACTCTGGAAACACCATATATTTT	CASSACCGQYSGNTIYF
TRBV11-2	TRBJ2-3	once	-	TGTGCCAGCAGCTTAGTACGGTCGGGCACAGATACGCAGTATTTT	CASSLVRSGTDTQYF
TRBV7-9	TRBJ1-1	-	-	TGTGCCAGCAGCCTAGCTAGGGTCACTGAAGCTTTCTTT	CASSLARVTEAFF
TRBV7-9	TRBJ1-1	-	TRBD1	TGTGCCAGCAGCTATTGGACAGGGAGGTTGACTGAAGCTTTCTTT	CASSYWTGRLTEAFF
TRBV7-3	TRBJ1-2	-	-	TGTGCCAGCAGCTTAATTCCGGGAAGTGGCTACACCTTC	CASSLIPGSGYTF
TRBV6-1	TRBJ1-2	-	TRBD1	TGTGCCAGCAGTGATAATGACAGGGTCGGCTATGGCTACACCTTC	CASSDNDRVGYGYTF
TRBV6-6	TRBJ1-4	-	-	TGTGCCAGCAACCTCGGACAGTATAATGAAAAACTGTTTTTT	CASNLGQYNEKLFF
TRBV27	TRBJ2-3	-	TRBD2	TGTGCCAGCAGTACCCTCCCGGGACTAGCGGGGATGCAGTATTTT	CASSTLPGLAGMQYF
TRBV16	TRBJ1-2	once	-	TGTGCCAGCAGCCAATCCGAGACAGTCGGATATGGCTACACCTTC	CASSQSETVGYGYTF
TRBV7-3	TRBJ1-2	-	TRBD1	TGTGCCAGCAGCCCGACAGGGACTAACTATGGCTACACCTTC	CASSPTGTNYGYTF
TRBV7-3	TRBJ2-3	-	TRBD2	TGTGCCAGCAGCCCGGGAGGGACTGGGCCCTATACGCAGTATTTT	CASSPGGTGPYTQYF